These T cell receptor beta chains were read from a single sample in a study of shared clonotypes between healthy human individuals. TCRdb's copy holds only in-frame clones and misses some; the assay was immunoSEQ multiplex PCR. The sample lists around 2,000,000 clones; 85% to 95% were seen once. Sequenced sample: naive CD4+ T cells sorted from blood. These receptor sequences come from a man aged 18-30 years in good health. The CDR3 runs from the conserved cysteine through the conserved F or W. D genes are given only for firm matches. For some rows the clone size is stated as once, few or many, or as a class when expanded; others skip it.

>.|TRBJ2-5|TRBD2|TRBV6-5
CASSWGRVGETQYF
TGTGCCAGCAGTTGGGGGAGGGTGGGAGAGACCCAGTACTTC
>.|TRBJ2-7|TRBD1|TRBV4-3
CASSQRTGGYEQYF
TGCGCCAGCAGCCAAAGGACAGGGGGCTACGAGCAGTACTTC
>.|TRBJ1-1|.|TRBV28
CASSPRRVTEAFF
TGTGCCAGCAGTCCCCGACGGGTCACTGAAGCTTTCTTT
>.|TRBJ2-2|.|TRBV7-2
CASSLPPRLAIPNTGELFF
TGTGCCAGCAGCTTACCCCCTCGATTAGCGATCCCGAACACCGGGGAGCTGTTTTTT
>.|TRBJ2-7|TRBD1|TRBV18
CASSISGTGYEQYF
TGTGCCAGCTCGATCTCCGGGACAGGTTACGAGCAGTACTTC
>.|TRBJ1-6|.|TRBV30
CAWSPRGGYNSPLHF
TGTGCCTGGAGTCCCAGGGGTGGATATAATTCACCCCTCCACTTT
>.|TRBJ1-5|.|TRBV2
CASIQGTSNQPQHF
TGTGCCAGCATCCAGGGAACAAGCAATCAGCCCCAGCATTTT
>.|TRBJ1-2|.|TRBV19
CASSIHIDSYGYTF
TGTGCCAGTAGTATCCACATTGACAGCTATGGCTACACCTTC
>.|TRBJ2-5|.|TRBV29-1
CSVEGGETQYF
TGCAGCGTTGAAGGGGGAGAGACCCAGTACTTC
>.|TRBJ2-7|TRBD1|TRBV5-1
CASSPTPDRKSEQYF
TGCGCCAGCAGCCCTACCCCGGACAGGAAGTCCGAGCAGTACTTC
>.|TRBJ2-2|.|TRBV11-2
CASRDWGRNTGELFF
TGTGCCAGCAGGGATTGGGGGCGGAACACCGGGGAGCTGTTTTTT
>.|TRBJ2-7|.|TRBV5-1
CASSRAQGEQYF
TGCGCCAGCAGCCGGGCTCAGGGGGAGCAGTACTTC
>.|TRBJ2-2|.|TRBV6-5
CASSRGGTGELFF
TGTGCCAGCAGTAGGGGGGGCACCGGGGAGCTGTTTTTT
>once|TRBJ2-1|.|TRBV2
CAQGTSYNEQFF
TGTGCCCAGGGGACATCGTACAATGAGCAGTTCTTC
>.|TRBJ1-6|.|TRBV5-1
CASSSIGPEDSPLHF
TGCGCCAGCAGCTCGATTGGGCCGGAGGATTCACCCCTCCACTTT
>.|TRBJ2-3|TRBD2|TRBV7-3
CASSSFGTTTQYF
TGTGCCAGCAGCTCCTTCGGGACTACCACGCAGTATTTT
>.|TRBJ2-3|.|TRBV10-3
CAISEQMDTQYF
TGTGCCATCAGTGAACAGATGGATACGCAGTATTTT
>.|TRBJ1-5|TRBD1|TRBV5-1
CASSFPEQGAENQPQHF
TGCGCCAGCAGCTTCCCCGAACAGGGGGCTGAGAATCAGCCCCAGCATTTT
>.|TRBJ2-2|.|TRBV6-5
CASSSPRDENTGELFF
TGTGCCAGCAGTTCCCCCCGGGACGAGAACACCGGGGAGCTGTTTTTT
>.|TRBJ2-7|.|TRBV5-1
CASSRVSPTLSSYEQYF
TGCGCCAGCAGCAGGGTCAGTCCTACATTAAGCTCCTACGAGCAGTACTTC
>.|TRBJ2-2|.|TRBV5-1
CASSPIQGRNTGELFF
TGCGCCAGCAGCCCGATCCAGGGGCGAAACACCGGGGAGCTGTTTTTT
>.|TRBJ1-6|.|TRBV4-3
CASSQDRASSYNSPLHF
TGCGCCAGCAGCCAAGATCGAGCGAGCTCCTATAATTCACCCCTCCACTTT
>.|TRBJ1-1|.|TRBV6-1
CASNQGGVNTEAFF
TGTGCCAGCAATCAGGGAGGGGTGAACACTGAAGCTTTCTTT
>.|TRBJ2-1|TRBD2|TRBV7-2
CASSSGTSVYEQFF
TGTGCCAGCAGCTCCGGGACTAGCGTATATGAGCAGTTCTTC
>.|TRBJ2-2|TRBD1|TRBV30
CAGTGGGTGELFF
TGTGCCGGAACAGGGGGCGGTACCGGGGAGCTGTTTTTT
>.|TRBJ2-3|TRBD1|TRBV5-1
CASSPGTGVGTDTQYF
TGCGCCAGCAGCCCTGGGACAGGGGTGGGAACAGATACGCAGTATTTT
>once|TRBJ2-7|TRBD2|TRBV5-4
CAGSLAGTSGQQYF
TGTGCCGGCAGCTTGGCCGGGACTAGCGGTCAGCAGTACTTC
>.|TRBJ1-3|.|TRBV10-3
CAISDGVGAIYF
TGTGCCATCAGCGACGGGGTAGGCGCCATATATTTT
>.|TRBJ1-5|.|TRBV4-3
CASSQELGGHQPQHF
TGCGCCAGCAGCCAAGAATTGGGGGGCCATCAGCCCCAGCATTTT
>.|TRBJ2-4|.|TRBV9
CASSNRDRQDIQYF
TGTGCCAGCAGCAACCGGGACCGACAGGACATTCAGTACTTC
>.|TRBJ2-4|.|TRBV10-3
CAIKGGGEAKNIQYF
TGTGCCATCAAGGGTGGTGGGGAAGCCAAAAACATTCAGTACTTC
>.|TRBJ1-6|.|TRBV19
CASSEGPYNSPLHF
TGTGCCAGTAGTGAGGGCCCCTATAATTCACCCCTCCACTTT
>.|TRBJ2-1|TRBD2|TRBV2
CASSRLASHNEQFF
TGTGCCAGCAGTCGACTAGCGTCCCACAATGAGCAGTTCTTC
>.|TRBJ2-3|TRBD2|TRBV30
CAWSARLAGGADTQYF
TGTGCCTGGAGTGCTCGACTAGCGGGGGGGGCAGATACGCAGTATTTT
>.|TRBJ1-3|TRBD1|TRBV5-1
CASSQTGANTIYF
TGCGCCAGCAGTCAAACAGGGGCAAACACCATATATTTT
>.|TRBJ1-1|.|TRBV18
CASSEQGMGTEAFF
TGTGCCAGCTCGGAACAGGGAATGGGCACTGAAGCTTTCTTT
>.|TRBJ1-1|.|TRBV6-5
CASTHPGRGEAFF
TGTGCCAGCACCCACCCGGGTCGGGGGGAAGCTTTCTTT
>.|TRBJ1-1|.|TRBV5-4
CASSLKTLSTEAFF
TGTGCCAGCAGCTTGAAGACTCTCAGCACTGAAGCTTTCTTT
>.|TRBJ2-7|TRBD2|TRBV5-4
CASSFRGGSLSYEQYF
TGTGCCAGCAGCTTTAGGGGCGGGAGTCTATCCTACGAGCAGTACTTC
>.|TRBJ1-6|.|TRBV14
CASSQGSFVGSPLHF
TGTGCCAGCAGCCAAGGATCGTTTGTGGGTTCACCCCTCCACTTT
>.|TRBJ1-1|.|TRBV2
CASSAEGNTEAFF
TGTGCCAGCAGTGCAGAGGGGAACACTGAAGCTTTCTTT